The 5 T cell receptor beta chains listed next were all sequenced from one sample in a study of monozygotic twins with inflammatory bowel disease. For each CDR3 protein, TCRdb gives one entry from its re-call of the 5' RACE reads, without DNA. The sample holds 400,000 to 500,000 distinct CDR3 sequences. The sequenced sample consisted of blood. Every receptor here comes from a human donor with ulcerative colitis or Crohn's disease, or a healthy co-twin of an affected twin (not recorded which).

This chain connects TRBV2 to TRBJ1-1. Per the germline V gene, CDR1 is SNHLY and CDR2 is FYNNEI. This CDR3 is 14 amino acids long. The CDR3: CASTLYLLNTEAFF.

The rearrangement uses TRBV29-1 and TRBJ2-5; TCRdb indicates TRBD2, and absent DNA this call remains unverified. The CDR3 length is 12 residues. CDR1 is SQVTM, CDR2 ANQGSEA, per germline. CDR3 protein: CSVGGERETQYF.

The chain joins TRBV5-1 to TRBJ2-5. Germline lookup yields CDR1 SGHRS and CDR2 YFSETQ. The CDR3 totals 15 residues. This CDR3 is CASSLIMQEQETQYF.

The CDR3 sequence: CASSQDFAGGLSNQPQHF. The chain couples TRBV4-1 to TRBJ1-5. Germline V gene data show CDR1 as MGHRA and CDR2 as YSYEKL. This CDR3 has 18 residues.

The gene calls are TRBV28 and TRBJ1-1. The CDR3 runs 14 residues. The germline CDR1 and CDR2 sequences are MDHEN and SYDVKM. CDR3 in amino acids: CASSSLQHIAEAFF.